This entry lists 21 T cell receptor beta chains sequenced from one sample in a study of T cell repertoires in cytomegalovirus infection. Via MiXCR, TCRdb re-called the reads, giving one row per CDR3 protein. The sample contains some 300,000 distinct CDR3 sequences, about a sixth of which appear only once. Sequences were obtained from PBMCs. Receptors were obtained from a human donor in good health (CMV status not recorded). Some clones in this sample may be carry-over from other donors' samples.

There are a few counts of this clonotype. The V call is TRBV6-2 or TRBV6-3, the J call TRBJ2-5; the D gene is possibly TRBD2 (5 bases). Germline CDR1 reads MNHEY; CDR2 reads SVGEGT. The CDR3 length is 14 residues. Trimming took off 5 bases at V and 4 bases at J, with 14 bases between the two ends. The CDR3 sequence: CASSDRGMAETQYF. Here the CDR3 DNA reads TGTGCCAGCAGTGACCGAGGGATGGCAGAGACCCAGTACTTC.

The chain recombines TRBV6-2 or TRBV6-3 with TRBJ1-2; TRBD1 aligns across 9 bases. Germline lookup yields CDR1 MNHEY and CDR2 SVGEGT. Germline trimming cut 6 bases from V and 2 bases from J; bases unmatched to any gene: 4. The CDR3 has 14 amino acids. CDR3 nucleotide sequence: TGTGCCAGCAGGGCGACAGGGGGGAACTATGGCTACACCTTC. It encodes CASRATGGNYGYTF.

This clonotype was found a few times. This chain links TRBV7-2 with TRBJ1-3; tentative D call: TRBD1 (5 bases). With 11 bases removed from V and 0 bases from J, the gap between germline ends came to 17 bases. CDR1 SGHTA and CDR2 FQGNSA come from the germline V gene. This CDR3 spans 15 amino acids. CDR3 in amino acids: CAAYRIPLSGNTIYF. DNA of the CDR3: TGTGCCGCCTACAGGATCCCCCTCTCTGGAAACACCATATATTTT.

In this sample, this clonotype turned up a few times. This chain joins TRBV7-9 and TRBJ2-3; D is possibly TRBD2 (6 bases). Germline assignment: CDR1 SEHNR and CDR2 FQNEAQ (reference sequence). V lost 7 bases and J lost 2, with 13 bases in between. This CDR3 has 14 amino acids. For the CDR3, the DNA is TGTGCCAGCAACCCGGGACTTCTCACAGATACGCAGTATTTT. Protein: CASNPGLLTDTQYF.

The rearrangement uses TRBV5-6 and TRBJ2-1; D unclear. V lost 3 bases and J 4 bases, leaving 11 bases between the germline ends. CDR3 length equals 14 residues. Germline V gives CDR1 SGHDT, CDR2 YYEEEE. The CDR3: CASSSGLEYNEQFF. For the CDR3, the DNA is TGTGCCAGCAGCTCAGGTCTCGAATACAATGAGCAGTTCTTC.

The rearrangement links TRBV10-3 to TRBJ2-3, with 7 bases lining up with TRBD2. The germline gives CDR1 ENHRY, CDR2 SYGVKD. The CDR3 runs 15 residues. Germline trimming cut 1 base from V and 5 bases from J; bases unmatched to any gene: 6. The DNA of the CDR3 is TGTGCCATCAGTGAGTACACTAGCGAGGGAGATACGCAGTATTTT. Translation gives CAISEYTSEGDTQYF.

This clonotype was observed a few times. The V call is TRBV9, the J call TRBJ1-5; 10 bases line up with TRBD1. V lost 3 bases to trimming and J lost 3 bases; unmatched junction nucleotides: 6. CDR1 and CDR2 (germline): SGDLS, YYNGEE. The CDR3 has 16 amino acids. Here the CDR3 DNA reads TGTGCCAGCAGCGCCGGGACAGGGGCTCCCAATCAGCCCCAGCATTTT. The encoded protein is CASSAGTGAPNQPQHF.

The J gene is TRBJ1-4, the V gene TRBV20-1; D not resolved. Germline V lookup: CDR1 DFQATT, CDR2 SNEGSKA (reference sequence). CDR3 size: 13 residues. Trimming shortened V by 3 bases and J by 0 bases, and 5 bases separated the two germline ends. The CDR3 region has the DNA TGCAGTGCTAGCGGTTCAACTAATGAAAAACTGTTTTTT. As protein: CSASGSTNEKLFF.

This clonotype occurred a few times. The chain links TRBV20-1 to TRBJ1-3, with TRBD1 matching over 10 bases. The CDR3 is 13 amino acids. In germline, CDR1 is DFQATT, CDR2 SNEGSKA (reference sequence). Trimming removed 5 bases from V and 8 bases from J; junction bases left unmatched: 6. CDR3 bases: TGCAGTGCTGCGACAGGGGGCTTAGACACCATATATTTT. It is translated as CSAATGGLDTIYF.

At least ten counts were recorded for this clonotype. The chain uses TRBV7-9 and TRBJ1-2, with a possible D match to TRBD1 (6 bases). CDR1 and CDR2 from the germline V gene are SEHNR and FQNEAQ (reference sequence). The CDR3 consists of 16 residues. The V end lost 2 bases, the J end lost 2 bases, and 15 bases lay between the germline ends. The CDR3 region has the DNA TGTGCCAGCAGCTTATACTGGGGAAGGGGGAACTATGGCTACACCTTC. It translates to CASSLYWGRGNYGYTF. Using reference TRBV7-9 and TRBJ1-2 for the parts outside the CDR3, the full variable domain is DTGVSQNPRHKITKRGQNVTFRCDPISEHNRLYWYRQTLGQGPEFLTYFQNEAQLEKSRLLSDRFSAERPKGSFSTLEIQRTEQGDSAMYLCASSLYWGRGNYGYTFGSGTRLTVV.

This clonotype has only a few counts. The chain recombines TRBV2 with TRBJ2-7, with 9 bases fitting TRBD1. CDR3 length equals 14 residues. The ends lost 11 bases at V and 3 bases at J; junction bases unmatched: 11. The germline CDR1 and CDR2 sequences are SNHLY and FYNNEI. CDR3 protein: CAGTRGQGRYEQYF. In DNA form, the CDR3 reads TGTGCCGGGACCAGGGGACAGGGACGCTACGAGCAGTACTTC.

Note on this clonotype: It may be a read error: a sequence one base away is much more abundant. The chain carries TRBV2 and TRBJ2-7; possible D gene TRBD1, 6 bases. Deletions cut 7 bases from V and 3 bases from J, with 7 bases between. The germline CDR1 and CDR2 sequences are SNHLY and FYNNEI. The CDR3 has 11 amino acids. CDR3 coding DNA: TGTGCCAGCACAGGGGTCTACGAGCAGTACTTC. Protein sequence: CASTGVYEQYF.

This clonotype was found many times. The CDR3 here is CAARPRDFDGYTF. CDR3 bases: TGTGCCGCAAGACCCAGGGACTTCGATGGCTACACCTTC. This chain uses TRBV7-6 with TRBJ1-2; D perhaps matches TRBD1 (5 bases). The CDR3 totals 13 residues. The germline CDR1 and CDR2 sequences are SGHVS and FNYEAQ. The V end lost 11 bases, the J end lost 6 bases, and 19 bases lay between the germline ends.

This clonotype was detected many times. V is TRBV12-3 or TRBV12-4 and J is TRBJ2-6, with D possibly being TRBD2 (6 bases). The CDR3 runs 16 residues. Deletions cut 5 bases from V and 3 bases from J, with 14 bases between. CDR3 in DNA: TGTGCCAGCAGTGCCATCGGGGGAGGTGGGGCCAACGTCCTGACTTTC. This sequence encodes CASSAIGGGGANVLTF.

In this sample, this clonotype turned up many times. The gene calls are TRBV6-4 and TRBJ2-1; D is possibly TRBD2 (5 bases). There are 12 residues in the CDR3. V dropped 2 bases and J dropped 9 bases, with 8 bases sitting between them. The germline CDR1 and CDR2 sequences are MRHNA and SNTAGT. DNA for the CDR3: TGTGCCAGCAGTGACCGAAGCGGTGAGCAGTTCTTC. Translating gives CASSDRSGEQFF.

In this sample, this clonotype turned up many times. The rearrangement links TRBV7-2 to TRBJ1-2; TRBD1 matches at 7 bases. Germline lookup yields CDR1 SGHTA and CDR2 FQGNSA. V lost 5 bases and J lost 7; bases outside the gene matches: 7. The CDR3 sequence is 13 residues long. The CDR3 DNA is TGTGCCAGCAGCATAGACAGGGCGACTGGCTACACCTTC. It translates to CASSIDRATGYTF.

The rearrangement uses TRBV2 and TRBJ1-5; D possibly corresponds to TRBD1 (6 bases). The V end lost 2 bases, the J end lost 3 bases, and 14 bases lay between the germline ends. Germline CDR1 and CDR2: SNHLY and FYNNEI. This CDR3 has 16 residues. The CDR3 spells CASSETTGQYNQPQHF. Written as DNA, the CDR3 is TGTGCCAGCAGTGAAACGACAGGACAATACAATCAGCCCCAGCATTTT.

Ten or more counts support this clonotype. V gene TRBV12-5 combines with J gene TRBJ2-1; D remains unclear. The germline V and J ends were trimmed by 1 base and 1 base, with 8 bases remaining between them. Germline values: CDR1 LGHNT, CDR2 FRNRAP. The length of the CDR3 is 15 residues. CDR3 in DNA: TGTGCTAGTGGTTTGGGGAGAGAGTCCTACAATGAGCAGTTCTTC. Its translation: CASGLGRESYNEQFF. The variable domain in full, with the rest retrieved from reference TRBV12-5 and TRBJ2-1, is DARVTQTPRHKVTEMGQEVTMRCQPILGHNTVFWYRQTMMQGLELLAYFRNRAPLDDSGMPKDRFSAEMPDATLATLKIQPSEPRDSAVYFCASGLGRESYNEQFFGPGTRLTVL.

This sequence joins TRBV2 and TRBJ1-2; D is unresolved. Germline V gene data show CDR1 as SNHLY and CDR2 as FYNNEI. Trimming pared 1 base from V and 8 bases from J, leaving 14 bases between. This CDR3 contains 14 residues. The CDR3 coding sequence is TGTGCCAGCAGTGAAGGTCCCAGTGCGGGAGGCTACACCTTC. Translating it yields CASSEGPSAGGYTF. Full variable domain (outside the CDR3, taken from reference TRBV2 and TRBJ1-2): EPEVTQTPSHQVTQMGQEVILRCVPISNHLYFYWYRQILGQKVEFLVSFYNNEISEKSEIFDDQFSVERPDGSNFTLKIRSTKLEDSAMYFCASSEGPSAGGYTFGSGTRLTVV.

This clonotype was seen more than once but under ten times. The chain recombines TRBV29-1 with TRBJ2-7; 7 nucleotides line up with TRBD1. The junction had 7 bases not matched to a gene; V was cut back by 3 bases and J by 2 bases. CDR1 and CDR2 (germline): SQVTM, ANQGSEA. This CDR3 has 14 amino acids. The CDR3: CSVDGEGATYEQYF. CDR3 in DNA: TGCAGCGTTGACGGTGAGGGGGCGACCTACGAGCAGTACTTC.

The V gene is TRBV27, the J gene TRBJ1-5; D is perhaps TRBD1 (6 bases). Germline values: CDR1 MNHEY, CDR2 SMNVEV (reference sequence). The V end was cut by 5 bases, the J end by 7 bases, with 18 bases between. The CDR3 runs to 15 residues. CDR3 loop: CASSKITGTSQPQHF. Written as DNA, the CDR3 is TGTGCCAGCAGTAAAATTACCGGGACAAGCCAGCCCCAGCATTTT.